The 11 T cell receptor beta chains below were found in one sample sequenced in a study of blood T cell repertoires in COVID-19. Method: immunoSEQ multiplex PCR; TCRdb's copy keeps in-frame clones and lacks some. The table includes approximately 140,000 clones, more than 80% detected once. The sample comprised peripheral blood. These receptors were taken from a human donor in a cohort sampled during active COVID-19.

The V and J genes are TRBV7-2 and TRBJ2-2; D might be TRBD2 (5 bases). Between the trimmed V and J ends, which lost 3 bases and 8 bases, there was a span of 10 bases. CDR3 length equals 13 residues. Germline V CDR1 and CDR2: SGHTA, FQGNSA. The CDR3 DNA is TGTGCCAGCAGCTTGGTACTAGGAGGGGAGCTGTTTTTT. This codes for CASSLVLGGELFF.

This chain joins TRBV6-2 or TRBV6-3 and TRBJ2-1; 9 bases match TRBD1. CDR3 length equals 15 residues. With 4 bases clipped from V and 4 bases from J, the junction kept 5 bases outside the gene matches. Germline assignment: CDR1 MNHEY and CDR2 SVGEGT. CDR3: CASSWGQGAYNEQFF. DNA of the CDR3: TGTGCCAGCAGTTGGGGACAGGGTGCTTACAATGAGCAGTTCTTC.

The chain has TRBV6-1 and TRBJ1-4; D is unclear. The germline V gene has CDR1 MNHNS and CDR2 SASEGT. The CDR3 covers 10 residues. V was cut by 2 bases and J by 15 bases, with 7 bases left in between. The CDR3 DNA follows: TGTGCCAGCAGTGAACAGTACGTGTTTTTT. Its translation is CASSEQYVFF.

This chain joins TRBV25-1 and TRBJ1-6, with 7 bases that match TRBD1. Per the germline V gene, CDR1 is MGHDK and CDR2 is SYGVNS. This CDR3 contains 14 residues. The CDR3: CAVGQSSYNSPLHF. CDR3 DNA: TGTGCAGTGGGACAGAGCTCCTATAATTCACCCCTCCACTTT.

This clone has more than one count but fewer than ten. This rearrangement joins TRBV4-3 to TRBJ1-5; tentative D call: TRBD1 (6 bases). The CDR3 extends over 13 amino acids. Germline V gene data show CDR1 as LGHNA and CDR2 as YSLEER. Trimming pared 3 bases from V and 9 bases from J, leaving 12 bases between. DNA of the CDR3: TGCGCCAGCAGCCAGGGACACCGCGGGCCCCAGCATTTT. Translation gives CASSQGHRGPQHF.

This chain uses TRBV6-5 with TRBJ1-5; tentatively, D is TRBD1 (6 bases). V was cut by 7 bases and J by 3 bases, with 13 bases left in between. The CDR3 is 14 amino acids. In germline, CDR1 is MNHEY, CDR2 SVGAGI. The CDR3 nucleotides read TGTGCCAGCATTGCGGCAGGGGTCAATCAGCCCCAGCATTTT. As protein: CASIAAGVNQPQHF.

The V call is TRBV12-3 or TRBV12-4, the J call TRBJ1-2, with D hard to call. The V end lost 7 bases, the J end lost 6 bases, and 15 bases lay between the germline ends. This CDR3 region has 13 residues. For the CDR3, the DNA is TGTGCCAGCACCTTCGAGGGTTGGGATGGCTACACCTTC. Its protein product is CASTFEGWDGYTF.

The chain recombines TRBV5-1 with TRBJ2-2; 7 bases match TRBD1. Germline assignment: CDR1 SGHRS and CDR2 YFSETQ. The CDR3 has 15 residues. After removal of 0 bases from V and 5 bases from J, the junction contained 4 bases not matched to a gene. The CDR3 DNA follows: TGCGCCAGCAGCTTGGGAACAGGGGCGACCGGGGAGCTGTTTTTT. Translation: CASSLGTGATGELFF.

The V gene is TRBV28, the J gene TRBJ1-1, with TRBD1 as a possible D gene (6 bases). With 3 bases removed from V and 5 bases from J, the gap between germline ends came to 19 bases. Germline assignment: CDR1 MDHEN and CDR2 SYDVKM. The CDR3 covers 16 residues. CDR3 bases: TGTGCCAGCAGTTTGTACGCGGGGGGCGCGGGTACTGAAGCTTTCTTT. Amino acids: CASSLYAGGAGTEAFF.

V gene TRBV6-5 combines with J gene TRBJ2-1; D remains unclear. The length of the CDR3 is 12 residues. CDR1 is MNHEY, CDR2 SVGAGI, per germline. V lost 5 bases to trimming and J lost 8 bases, with 10 bases between them. The CDR3 sequence is CASSTQVDEQFF. CDR3 in DNA: TGTGCCAGCAGTACTCAGGTGGATGAGCAGTTCTTC.

The CDR3 DNA sequence: TGTGCCAGCAGTTTATCCGTGGACGGGAGCACTGAAGCTTTCTTT. This gives the protein CASSLSVDGSTEAFF. V gene TRBV28 combines with J gene TRBJ1-1; no clear D. This CDR3 region has 15 residues. V lost 1 base, J lost 4 bases, and 13 bases lay in between. Germline CDR1 is MDHEN and CDR2 is SYDVKM.